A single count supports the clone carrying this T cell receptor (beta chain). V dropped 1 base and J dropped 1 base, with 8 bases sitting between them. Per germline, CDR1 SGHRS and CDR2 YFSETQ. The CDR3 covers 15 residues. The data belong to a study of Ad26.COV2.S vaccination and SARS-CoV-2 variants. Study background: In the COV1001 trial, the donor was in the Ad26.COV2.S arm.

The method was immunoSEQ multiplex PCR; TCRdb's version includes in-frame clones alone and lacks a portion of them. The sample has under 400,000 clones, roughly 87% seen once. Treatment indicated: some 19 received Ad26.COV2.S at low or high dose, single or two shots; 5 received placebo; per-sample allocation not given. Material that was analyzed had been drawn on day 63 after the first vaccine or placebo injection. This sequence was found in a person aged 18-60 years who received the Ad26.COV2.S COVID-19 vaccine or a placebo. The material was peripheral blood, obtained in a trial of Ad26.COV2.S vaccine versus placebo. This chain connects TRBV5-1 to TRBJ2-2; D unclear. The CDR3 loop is CASSLSPGNTGELFF. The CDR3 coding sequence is TGCGCCAGCAGCTTGTCCCCAGGGAACACCGGGGAGCTGTTTTTT. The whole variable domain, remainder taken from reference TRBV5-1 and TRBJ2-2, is KAGVTQTPRYLIKTRGQQVTLSCSPISGHRSVSWYQQTPGQGLQFLFEYFSETQRNKGNFPGRFSGRQFSNSRSEMNVSTLELGDSALYLCASSLSPGNTGELFFGEGSRLTVL.